The 12 T cell receptor beta chains below were found in one sample sequenced in a study of brain T cells in children with intractable seizures. Method: immunoSEQ multiplex PCR; TCRdb's copy keeps in-frame clones and lacks some. The sample shows about 340,000 clones, roughly 92% of them seen only once. Time point meaning: blood from clinic visit 5 months post-surgery; TSC patient then seizure free. Sequenced here: peripheral blood, sampled about 5 months after surgery. These receptors came from a boy under two years old with tuberous sclerosis and intractable seizures.

The chain combines TRBV7-8 with TRBJ2-7, with 10 nucleotides matching TRBD2. The CDR3 contains 15 residues. Unmatched junction bases numbered 0, after V lost 1 base and J lost 0 bases. The germline V gene encodes CDR1 SGHVS and CDR2 FQNEAQ. CDR3 DNA: TGTGCCAGCAGCTTAGGGACTAGCGGCTCCTACGAGCAGTACTTC. Its translation is CASSLGTSGSYEQYF.

This chain joins TRBV6-5 and TRBJ2-5; D is ambiguous. Per the germline V gene, CDR1 is MNHEY and CDR2 is SVGAGI. Trimming removed 8 bases from V and 4 bases from J, with 8 bases in between. This CDR3 is built from 11 residues. This CDR3 reads CASRTSETQYF. The CDR3 bases are TGTGCCAGCCGTACATCAGAGACCCAGTACTTC.

In this sample, this clone turned up once. The gene calls are TRBV28 and TRBJ1-4; no clear D. Germline V gene sequence: CDR1 MDHEN, CDR2 SYDVKM. Trimming took off 6 bases at V and 8 bases at J, with 16 bases between the two ends. The CDR3 length is 14 residues. CDR3 nucleotides: TGTGCCAGCAGAACCCCGGCGGGGAACGAAAAACTGTTTTTT. Translating gives CASRTPAGNEKLFF.

V usage is TRBV11-2 and J usage is TRBJ2-2; TRBD2 might be the D (6 bases). This CDR3 is 18 amino acids long. Germline CDR1 is SGHAT and CDR2 is FQNNGV. The V end was cut by 5 bases, the J end by 5 bases, with 24 bases between. The chain's CDR3 is CASSPRPGGRMGTGELFF. The CDR3 DNA reads TGTGCCAGCAGCCCCCGCCCCGGGGGACGGATGGGGACCGGGGAGCTGTTTTTT.

This sequence joins TRBV6-4 and TRBJ2-7; tentatively, D is TRBD1 (5 bases). The CDR3 totals 14 residues. Germline values: CDR1 MRHNA, CDR2 SNTAGT. V gave up 4 bases and J gave up 4 bases, with 14 bases separating them. CDR3: CASSGNQQVYEQYF. As DNA, the CDR3 is TGTGCCAGCAGTGGGAACCAACAGGTTTACGAGCAGTACTTC.

The rearrangement links TRBV2 to TRBJ1-1; D is uncertain. Trimming stripped 4 bases from V and 0 bases from J, with 6 bases between. The CDR3 loop spans 13 amino acids. Germline assignment: CDR1 SNHLY and CDR2 FYNNEI. In DNA form, the CDR3 reads TGTGCCAGCAGTGTCACGGTGAACACTGAAGCTTTCTTT. Amino acids: CASSVTVNTEAFF.

The gene calls are TRBV11-3 and TRBJ1-3; TRBD1 matches 8 bases. Germline lookup yields CDR1 SGHNT and CDR2 YENEEA. The CDR3 is 17 residues long. V lost 5 bases and J lost 1; bases outside the gene matches: 10. This CDR3 is CASSPGPGGESGNTIYF. The CDR3 nucleotides read TGTGCCAGCAGCCCCGGACCAGGGGGCGAATCTGGAAACACCATATATTTT.

J is TRBJ2-1 and V is TRBV24-1; the match to TRBD2 covers 7 bases. The J segment lost 0 bases and the V segment lost 3 bases, leaving 4 bases of the junction unmatched. This CDR3 is 16 amino acids long. Germline CDR1 is KGHDR and CDR2 is SFDVKD. CDR3 sequence (DNA): TGTGCCACCAGTGATGTGGGAGGGAGCTCCTACAATGAGCAGTTCTTC. Translating it yields CATSDVGGSSYNEQFF.

V gene TRBV9 combines with J gene TRBJ1-2; D possibly corresponds to TRBD1 (5 bases). The CDR3 spans 13 residues. Germline-derived CDR1 and CDR2 are SGDLS and YYNGEE. The germline V and J ends were trimmed by 3 bases and 8 bases, with 14 bases remaining between them. The CDR3 DNA reads as TGTGCCAGCAGCGGCGGGGGGAGCAGGGGCTACACCTTC. It translates to CASSGGGSRGYTF.

This sequence joins TRBV7-9 and TRBJ2-3; 10 bases are shared with TRBD1. CDR3 size: 15 residues. Trimming removed 5 bases from V and 4 bases from J; junction bases left unmatched: 6. Germline V gene lookup returns CDR1 SEHNR and CDR2 FQNEAQ (reference sequence). The CDR3, as DNA: TGTGCCAGCAGCGCCCGGGACAGGGGATCAGATACGCAGTATTTT. This gives the protein CASSARDRGSDTQYF.

The chain links TRBV5-5 to TRBJ2-7; D ambiguous. V shed 4 bases and J shed 1 base, with 3 bases lying between them. Per germline, CDR1 SGHKS and CDR2 YYEKEE (reference sequence). The CDR3 loop spans 11 amino acids. The CDR3 here is CASSRSYEQYF. DNA for the CDR3: TGTGCCAGCAGCCGATCCTACGAGCAGTACTTC. Full variable domain (outside the CDR3, taken from reference TRBV5-5 and TRBJ2-7): DAGVTQSPTHLIKTRGQQVTLRCSPISGHKSVSWYQQVLGQGPQFIFQYYEKEERGRGNFPDRFSARQFPNYSSELNVNALLLGDSALYLCASSRSYEQYFGPGTRLTVT.

This clone came up once. V usage is TRBV10-2 and J usage is TRBJ2-7; 12 nucleotides agree with TRBD2. Germline V gene lookup returns CDR1 WSHSY and CDR2 SAAADI. With 7 bases clipped from V and 3 bases from J, the junction kept 7 bases outside the gene matches. This CDR3 is built from 15 residues. CDR3 residues: CASKEGLAGLYEQYF. CDR3 DNA: TGCGCCAGCAAGGAGGGACTAGCGGGCCTCTACGAGCAGTACTTC.